Listed below are T cell receptor beta chains from one sample, sequenced in a study of blood T cell repertoires in COVID-19. Clones were sequenced by immunoSEQ multiplex PCR, and TCRdb holds only the in-frame ones, with some missing. The sample has more than 200,000 clones, about 85% seen once. The sample consisted of PBMCs or T cells enriched from blood (not recorded which). The receptors stem from a man younger than 45 who had recovered from COVID-19. The CDR3 runs from the conserved cysteine through the conserved F or W. Each record gives: CDR3 protein, CDR3 DNA, clone size, V gene, D gene, J gene. A D gene is named only where the DNA matches it firmly. Expanded clones get a size class; other rows say once, few or many, or leave the size out.

CASSPERREQFF TGTGCCAGCAGTCCGGAAAGGAGGGAGCAGTTCTTC . TRBV28 . TRBJ2-1
CASSYGDNQPQHF TGTGCCAGCAGTTACGGGGACAATCAGCCCCAGCATTTT once TRBV7-9 . TRBJ1-5
CASSYSRYQPQHF TGTGCCAGCAGTTACTCCAGGTACCAGCCCCAGCATTTT . TRBV6-2/TRBV6-3 . TRBJ1-5
CASSFQEKLFF TGTGCCAGCAGTTTTCAGGAAAAACTGTTTTTT . TRBV27 . TRBJ1-4
CASSVAGQLMNTEAFF TGTGCCAGCAGCGTAGCCGGACAGCTAATGAACACTGAAGCTTTCTTT . TRBV5-6 . TRBJ1-1
CASSGPDYQYF TGTGCCAGCAGTGGACCGGACTATCAGTACTTC . TRBV25-1 . TRBJ2-7
CSVIRDTEAFF TGCAGCGTGATCAGGGACACTGAAGCTTTCTTT . TRBV29-1 . TRBJ1-1
CASSLGAGADEKLFF TGTGCCAGCAGCTTAGGGGCAGGGGCTGATGAAAAACTGTTTTTT . TRBV13 . TRBJ1-4
CASSENPILSGSPTTDTQYF TGCGCCAGCAGCGAAAATCCAATCCTTAGCGGGAGCCCAACCACAGATACGCAGTATTTT . TRBV5-1 TRBD2 TRBJ2-3
CASRRTGANTEAFF TGTGCCAGCAGGAGGACAGGAGCCAACACTGAAGCTTTCTTT . TRBV3-1/TRBV3-2 TRBD1 TRBJ1-1
CASSKWLGLDSEQYF TGTGCCAGTAGTAAGTGGCTGGGACTAGACTCCGAGCAGTACTTC . TRBV19 TRBD2 TRBJ2-7
CASSGTDEQFF TGTGCCAGTAGTGGGACTGATGAGCAGTTCTTC . TRBV19 . TRBJ2-1
CASSLDRAPNEKLFF TGCGCCAGCAGCCTAGACAGGGCTCCTAATGAAAAACTGTTTTTT once TRBV5-1 TRBD1 TRBJ1-4
CASSGGLTIYF TGTGCCAGCAGTGGAGGGCTCACCATATATTTT . TRBV28 . TRBJ1-3
CASSTSIAGIDTQYF TGTGCCAGCAGTACGTCTATAGCGGGAATAGATACGCAGTATTTT . TRBV28 TRBD2 TRBJ2-3
CASSQEHLGPSGIGSKNIQYF TGTGCCAGCAGCCAAGAGCATCTGGGCCCTAGCGGGATTGGATCCAAAAACATTCAGTACTTC once TRBV4-2 TRBD2 TRBJ2-4
CASSSQGAQGETQYF TGCGCCAGCAGCTCTCAGGGGGCGCAGGGGGAGACCCAGTACTTC . TRBV5-1 TRBD1 TRBJ2-5
CASSPIPNEPNSPLHF TGTGCCAGCAGCCCTATTCCTAACGAGCCTAATTCACCCCTCCACTTT . TRBV7-9 . TRBJ1-6
CASSLVEGRAGNEQFF TGCGCCAGCAGCTTGGTGGAGGGTAGGGCGGGGAATGAGCAGTTCTTC . TRBV5-1 . TRBJ2-1
CASSEGQGPVDEQYF TGTGCCAGCAGTGAAGGCCAGGGGCCTGTCGACGAGCAGTACTTC . TRBV6-1 . TRBJ2-7
CASSPRVADTQYF TGTGCCAGCAGTCCTAGAGTGGCAGATACGCAGTATTTT . TRBV14 . TRBJ2-3
CASSRTSGHAEQFF TGTGCCAGCAGTCGGACTAGCGGGCATGCCGAGCAGTTCTTC . TRBV6-5 TRBD2 TRBJ2-1
CASHRTLLTNEKLFF TGTGCCAGCCATCGGACACTGTTAACTAATGAAAAACTGTTTTTT . TRBV2 . TRBJ1-4
CASRPGGTASPQHF TGTGCCAGCAGACCGGGGGGAACCGCATCCCCCCAGCATTTT . TRBV28 . TRBJ1-5
CASRHRDRNNSPLHF TGTGCCAGCAGGCATCGAGACAGAAATAATTCACCCCTCCACTTT . TRBV6-5 . TRBJ1-6
CASSARGGGELFF TGCGCCAGCAGCGCCAGGGGTGGCGGGGAGCTGTTTTTT few TRBV5-1 . TRBJ2-2
CASRRTVDTGELFF TGCGCCAGCAGGAGGACAGTTGATACCGGGGAGCTGTTTTTT . TRBV10-1 . TRBJ2-2
CASTPETAGNTIYF TGTGCCAGCACCCCTGAAACAGCCGGAAACACCATATATTTT . TRBV28 . TRBJ1-3
CASSEFSQGEVPNQPQHF TGTGCCAGCAGTGAATTCTCCCAGGGGGAGGTTCCTAATCAGCCCCAGCATTTT . TRBV6-1 TRBD1 TRBJ1-5
CASSQDRASNQPQHF TGCGCCAGCAGCCAAGACAGGGCGAGCAATCAGCCCCAGCATTTT . TRBV4-3 . TRBJ1-5
CASSPDGGYNSYTF TGCGCCAGCAGCCCCGATGGGGGGTATAATAGCTACACCTTC . TRBV5-1 . TRBJ1-2
CASSVVGGNTGELFF TGTGCCAGCAGCGTCGTGGGGGGGAACACCGGGGAGCTGTTTTTT . TRBV9 . TRBJ2-2
CASSSRSDRLGYEQYF TGTGCCAGCAGTTCCCGGAGTGACAGGCTCGGCTACGAGCAGTACTTC . TRBV2 . TRBJ2-7
CASSQTVTDTQYF TGTGCCAGCAGCCAGACAGTTACAGATACGCAGTATTTT few TRBV3-1/TRBV3-2 . TRBJ2-3
CAIPGQGWETQYF TGTGCCATTCCGGGACAGGGGTGGGAGACCCAGTACTTC . TRBV6-4 TRBD1 TRBJ2-5
CASSPFGEGNRNEQFF TGTGCCAGCTCACCTTTCGGGGAGGGAAACAGGAATGAGCAGTTCTTC . TRBV18 TRBD2 TRBJ2-1
CASSVLGGRGEKLFF TGTGCCAGCAGTGTATTGGGAGGACGGGGTGAAAAACTGTTTTTT . TRBV28 . TRBJ1-4
CASRRTGQEENGYTF TGTGCCAGCAGACGCACGGGACAGGAAGAAAATGGCTACACCTTC . TRBV27 TRBD1 TRBJ1-2
CASSPGQGGQPQHF TGTGCCAGCAGCCCGGGACAGGGTGGTCAGCCCCAGCATTTT . TRBV6-5 TRBD1 TRBJ1-5
CASSPSTGGAAFF TGTGCCAGCAGTCCGTCGACAGGGGGGGCAGCTTTCTTT . TRBV28 TRBD1 TRBJ1-1
CASSQDAPGGANGYTF TGTGCCAGCAGCCAAGACGCACCAGGGGGCGCGAATGGCTACACCTTC . TRBV3-1/TRBV3-2 TRBD1 TRBJ1-2
CASILELNTEAFF TGTGCCAGCATCTTGGAGCTGAACACTGAAGCTTTCTTT . TRBV7-9 . TRBJ1-1
CASSPERRANTGELFF TGTGCCAGCTCACCCGAAAGACGGGCGAACACCGGGGAGCTGTTTTTT . TRBV18 . TRBJ2-2
CASSLRETNYGYTF TGTGCCAGCAGTTTACGGGAAACTAACTATGGCTACACCTTC . TRBV28 . TRBJ1-2
CASSQLGFPYEQYF TGTGCCAGCAGCCAACTAGGATTCCCCTACGAGCAGTACTTC . TRBV14 . TRBJ2-7
CASSLRTGTGSGYTF TGTGCCAGCAGCTTGCGTACCGGGACTGGCTCAGGCTACACCTTC once TRBV5-8 . TRBJ1-2
CASSSYGGNTEAFF TGTGCCAGCAGCTCCTACGGGGGTAACACTGAAGCTTTCTTT . TRBV7-2 . TRBJ1-1
CASSDSRGRGYGYTF TGTGCCAGCAGTGACTCGAGGGGGCGCGGGTATGGCTACACCTTC once TRBV6-4 TRBD1 TRBJ1-2
CASSVRAGEPGEQFF TGTGCCAGCAGCGTAAGAGCGGGGGAACCCGGTGAGCAGTTCTTC once TRBV9 TRBD2 TRBJ2-1
CASSINRGLGQPQHF TGTGCCAGCAGTATTAACAGGGGGCTTGGTCAGCCCCAGCATTTT . TRBV28 TRBD1 TRBJ1-5
CASSPEGDTEAFF TGTGCCAGCAGCCCCGAGGGGGACACTGAAGCTTTCTTT . TRBV5-5 . TRBJ1-1
CASTRGWGNTIYF TGTGCCAGCACCCGAGGGTGGGGAAACACCATATATTTT . TRBV27 . TRBJ1-3
CASTATRGTTYEQYF TGTGCCAGCACCGCTACCAGGGGGACCACCTACGAGCAGTACTTC . TRBV28 TRBD1 TRBJ2-7
CASRLGLAGVGVDEQFF TGTGCAAGTCGACTCGGACTAGCGGGAGTTGGTGTGGATGAGCAGTTCTTC . TRBV12-2 . TRBJ2-1
CASSLAGGTNTEAFF TGTGCCAGCAGCTTGGCAGGGGGAACAAACACTGAAGCTTTCTTT . TRBV5-4 TRBD1 TRBJ1-1
CAISGRSGRGGRTSTDTQYF TGTGCCATCAGTGGCCGTAGTGGGCGGGGGGGCCGGACTAGCACAGATACGCAGTATTTT . TRBV10-3 TRBD2 TRBJ2-3
CASSSRTSMGEQFF TGCGCCAGCAGCTCGAGGACTAGCATGGGTGAGCAGTTCTTC once TRBV5-1 TRBD2 TRBJ2-1